The present T cell receptor beta chain was sequenced within a study of T-cell memory formation after mild COVID-19. Study details: TCR clusters showed largely donor specificity.

Notes on this clonotype: Its antigen remains unidentified.

Germline V lookup: CDR1 LNHDA, CDR2 SQIVND (reference sequence). V was cut by 8 bases and J by 4 bases, with 9 bases left in between. The CDR3 is 11 residues long. Whole-study findings and limits: Shrinking CD4+ clones were chiefly CM and EM; CD8+ ones were chiefly EMRA. The authors did not confirm SARS-CoV-2 specificity of second-wave clones peaking day 37.

A single record per CDR3 protein comes from TCRdb applying MiXCR to the 5' RACE reads. The sample has around 110,000 distinct CDR3 sequences, over 13% seen once. The chain combines TRBV19 with TRBJ2-7, with D possibly being TRBD1 (5 bases). This clonotype originated in a man aged 18 to 29 who had mild COVID-19 (a few samples of this study predate the infection). Cell type and time point are not known. The sample consisted of PBMCs or a T cell subset sorted from them (not recorded which). The CDR3 DNA reads as TGTGCCAGTGGAGACAGTTACGAGCAGTACTTC. Its translation is CASGDSYEQYF.